This TCR beta chain was observed in a study of CD8 T cells in Susac syndrome. The CDR3 covers 13 residues. Germline V CDR1 and CDR2: MNHEY, SVGAGI. The ends lost 7 bases at V and 5 bases at J; junction bases unmatched: 7. Random hexamers were used to reverse transcribe the RNA input (about 0.5 to 1 ug). TCRdb processed the immunoSEQ multiplex PCR reads anew with MiXCR; each CDR3 protein has one entry. The table has a few hundred thousand distinct CDR3 sequences, around 90% seen once. This clonotype has a handful of counts. This sequence was found in a human donor with multiple sclerosis. The material sequenced was CD4+ T cells from PBMCs. The chain is built from TRBV6-5 and TRBJ1-1; TRBD1 matches at 7 bases. The CDR3 DNA follows: TGTGCCAGCACCCGTGAGGGACAGACTGAAGCTTTCTTT. Its protein product is CASTREGQTEAFF.